What follows is one TCR beta chain and its context. The time point: patch test 1, 2 weeks after DPC sensitization. As for treatment: therapeutic diphenylcyclopropenone sensitization with weekly scalp DPC. The sample is drawn from a study of human T cells and chemical hapten exposure. Germline-derived CDR1 and CDR2 are ENHRY and SYGVKD. V was shortened by 4 bases and J by 7 bases, with 14 bases between the two germline ends. This CDR3 contains 14 residues. One entry per CDR3 protein results from TCRdb running MiXCR on the RACE reads. The sample includes fewer than 400,000 distinct CDR3 sequences, under 8% of them seen just once.

The TCR was taken from a woman younger than 30 with alopecia areata. Some clones in this sample may be carry-over from other donors' samples. The chain employs TRBV10-3 and TRBJ2-1; TRBD1 might be the D (6 bases). The material was whole blood, obtained in connection with sensitization to the hapten diphenylcyclopropenone (DPC). This chain's CDR3 is CAISVRGGGNEQFF. The CDR3 DNA sequence: TGTGCCATCAGTGTCAGGGGTGGGGGAAATGAGCAGTTCTTC.